Reported below is one TCR beta chain. Its antigen remains unidentified. No base-level quality is on record; no much larger clone is a single base apart. The CDR3 regions of human TCRbeta chains were analyzed by immunosequencing. The authors' pipeline ran thus. Repertoire TCRs were matched against a reference library of SARS-CoV-2-specific TCRs generated with the MIRA antigen-specificity platform. Breadth meant the fraction of unique TCRs that were SARS-CoV-2-associated, whereas depth meant the fraction of total T cells that were SARS-CoV-2-associated. Using the MIRA data, every spike-specific TCR was mapped to the spike region that the TCR reacted to and assigned to either a CD4 or a CD8 class. Log10-transformed breadth and depth values were compared by one-way ANOVA with Sidak's multiple comparisons tests. TCRdb holds this immuneACCESS table with in-frame rearrangements only. Some clones are missing; in checked studies, unresolved V genes explain under half, and the rest has no known cause. The V and J calls and the clone size are those of that table, but D and trimming were determined from the DNA. Here the sample has approximately 150,000 clones; more than 80% occur a single time. Less than 1% of the sample is taken by the ten largest.

There are 15 amino acids in the CDR3, from cysteine to phenylalanine inclusive. Of all the DNA, just the CDR3 is kept, 45 bases in frame from base 1. The junction shows trimming of 0 bases on V and 2 bases on J, plus 8 bases between the germline ends. CDR1 and CDR2 (SGHDN, FVKESK) derive from the germline V gene. The time point label, as the study defines it: baseline before first vaccination. In light of the paper, this sample's treatment or condition label describes: meningococcal conjugate vaccine given as trial control. Vaccinee samples were obtained from the UK trials COV001 and COV002, which included a single-blind randomized controlled phase 2/3 trial of AZD1222 (ChAdOx1 nCoV-19) in healthy adults. For TCRbeta chain sequencing, PBMC samples were collected from trial participants at day 0 and at day 28 after the second dose. This record belongs to a study of T cell responses to AZD1222 COVID-19 vaccine (dated by TCRdb to the early 2020s). As for the study more broadly: A total of about 230 trial participants underwent TCR sequencing, of whom approximately 210 received two doses of AZD1222 and 26 received two doses of the MenACWY control vaccine. Trial participants were enrolled by age into 18-55, 56-69 and 70-plus year subgroups, with around 150, 28 and 57 TCR-sequenced participants respectively.

Broad study findings and their caveats: Conclusions about previously exposed vaccinees are limited, since just 6 or 7 AZD1222 recipients were seropositive for SARS-CoV-2 at baseline. No day 14 peak-response samples were available, so repertoires were characterized only after the peak T cell response. The whole spike protein was spanned by vaccine-associated CD4 TCRs, and dominant responses were seen in regions 160-218 and 743-854. Most participants were white British and females outnumbered males, and the authors suggested that clonal diversity may have been underestimated. Epitopes outside the regions mutated in the B.1.351 and B.1.1.7 variants were reportedly recognized by nearly half of the unique spike-specific TCRs. Spike-specific TCR breadth and depth rose significantly after two AZD1222 doses compared with day 0 and with MenACWY recipients. The 56-69-year group was small, and its depth increase did not reach significance, likely because of low power.

Here the chain combines TRBV14 and TRBJ2-4; TRBD2 is a weak D gene call, 5 bases matching. The receptor was derived from an adult in good health. The sequencing used peripheral blood, collected on day 0 of MenACWY control vaccination. For the CDR3, the sequence is CASSQDWTPKNIQYF. The nucleotide sequence reads as follows: TGTGCCAGCAGCCAAGATTGGACTCCCAAAAACATTCAGTACTTC.